The 26 T cell receptor beta chains below come from one sample, sequenced in a study of blood T cells in healthy people across ages. For the second PCR, which ran for about 6 to 11 cycles, a sample-barcoded 5' primer and a J-beta primer mix were used. TCRdb redid the calling of the 5' RACE reads with MiXCR, one entry per CDR3 protein. The repertoire has under 2,000,000 distinct CDR3 sequences, approximately 50% of them found once; the top ten carry 2% to 2.5%. Source material: blood. The receptors were gathered from a woman between 35 and 50 years old in good health.

The chain combines TRBV20-1 with TRBJ1-4, with D uncertain. This CDR3 has 15 residues. Germline CDR1 reads DFQATT; CDR2 reads SNEGSKA (reference sequence). V lost 0 bases and J lost 8, with 16 bases in between. The DNA of the CDR3 is TGCAGTGCTAGAGAGGGGAGCAGGATAGGCGAAAAACTGTTTTTT. Translating it yields CSAREGSRIGEKLFF.

The CDR3 bases are TGCAGTGCTAGAGCTGGGAGCGGTGGCTACACCTTC. It is translated as CSARAGSGGYTF. V and J are TRBV20-1 and TRBJ1-2; D is ambiguous. The CDR3 extends over 12 amino acids. With 1 base removed from V and 7 bases from J, the gap between germline ends came to 10 bases. CDR1 and CDR2 (germline): DFQATT, SNEGSKA (reference sequence).

The CDR3 protein is CASSPLAYSYGYTF. The CDR3 bases are TGTGCCAGCAGCCCCCTGGCCTATTCCTATGGCTACACCTTC. This sequence joins TRBV6-5 and TRBJ1-2; D gene uncertain. The germline CDR1 and CDR2 sequences are MNHEY and SVGAGI. V shed 6 bases and J shed 4 bases, with 15 bases lying between them. The CDR3 spans 14 residues.

The chain links TRBV29-1 to TRBJ2-5; possible D gene TRBD1, 6 bases. V lost 5 bases and J lost 5, with 12 bases in between. Looked up from germline, CDR1 is SQVTM and CDR2 is ANQGSEA. The CDR3 extends over 12 amino acids. The CDR3 loop is CSVNSGVETQYF. The DNA for the CDR3 is TGCAGCGTTAACTCAGGGGTTGAGACCCAGTACTTC.

This chain joins TRBV12-3 or TRBV12-4 and TRBJ1-5, with D perhaps TRBD1 (6 bases). There are 14 residues in the CDR3. V lost 6 bases and J 6 bases, leaving 15 bases between the germline ends. This CDR3 is CASRLQGIGQPQHF. The CDR3 DNA sequence: TGTGCCAGCAGATTACAGGGAATTGGTCAGCCCCAGCATTTT.

A word on this clonotype: Since a much larger clone is just one base distant, this may be a read error. The chain joins TRBV7-2 to TRBJ2-5; TRBD1 matches at 10 bases. With 5 bases clipped from V and 7 bases from J, the junction kept 10 bases outside the gene matches. Per germline, CDR1 SGHTA and CDR2 FQGNSA. This CDR3 has 15 residues. DNA for the CDR3: TGTGCCAGCAGCGCCCCGGGGACAGGGGTAGGGACCCAGTACTTC. Amino acids: CASSAPGTGVGTQYF.

This clonotype came up many times. One junction end does not reproduce the germline sequence, and a read error may be involved. The rearrangement links TRBV18 to TRBJ2-5, with D possibly matching TRBD1 (5 bases). This CDR3 contains 12 residues. CDR1 and CDR2 from the germline V gene are KGHSH and LQKENI. The chain's CDR3 is CASSPGKETQYF. Written as DNA, the CDR3 is TGCGCCAGCAGCCCAGGGAAGGAGACCCAGTACTTC.

CDR3 residues: CASGPTSVPGELFF. The CDR3, as DNA: TGCGCCAGCGGCCCCACTAGCGTCCCCGGGGAGCTGTTTTTT. This chain uses TRBV5-1 with TRBJ2-2; 7 positions match TRBD2. Per germline, CDR1 SGHRS and CDR2 YFSETQ. CDR3 size: 14 residues. V trimming: 7 bases; J trimming: 6 bases; junction bases outside the gene matches: 9.

This rearrangement joins TRBV20-1 to TRBJ1-4; no clear D gene. Trimming left V 5 bases short and J 6 bases short, with 16 bases between. The CDR3 contains 14 residues. Germline loops: CDR1 DFQATT, CDR2 SNEGSKA (reference sequence). This CDR3 is CSAAGSGKDEKLFF. As DNA, the CDR3 is TGCAGTGCTGCTGGGTCGGGGAAGGATGAAAAACTGTTTTTT.

The chain recombines TRBV18 with TRBJ1-4; unclear D gene. This CDR3 is 15 amino acids long. Looked up from germline, CDR1 is KGHSH and CDR2 is LQKENI. Trimming removed 3 bases at V and 2 bases at J, with 10 bases between. CDR3 sequence (DNA): TGTGCCAGCTCACCGGGTGCGGGGACTAATGAAAAACTGTTTTTT. It specifies CASSPGAGTNEKLFF. Full variable domain (outside the CDR3, taken from reference TRBV18 and TRBJ1-4): NAGVMQNPRHLVRRRGQEARLRCSPMKGHSHVYWYRQLPEEGLKFMVYLQKENIIDESGMPKERFSAEFPKEGPSILRIQQVVRGDSAAYFCASSPGAGTNEKLFFGSGTQLSVL.

This clonotype was picked up many times. This rearrangement joins TRBV20-1 to TRBJ1-6; the D is unclear. The germline V gene has CDR1 DFQATT and CDR2 SNEGSKA (reference sequence). The ends were cut back, 3 bases at V and 0 bases at J, with 9 bases in the middle. This CDR3 comprises 15 residues. The CDR3 region is CSARPGGSYNSPLHF. Here the CDR3 DNA reads TGCAGTGCTAGGCCGGGAGGCTCCTATAATTCACCCCTCCACTTT.

This clonotype has more than one count but fewer than ten. V and J are TRBV4-3 and TRBJ1-4, with unresolved D. CDR1 LGHNA and CDR2 YSLEER come from the germline V gene. CDR3 length: 14 residues. Between the trimmed V and J ends, which lost 4 bases and 5 bases, there was a span of 11 bases. Here the CDR3 DNA reads TGCGCCAGCAGCCCGGGATCCCGAAATGAAAAACTGTTTTTT. This codes for CASSPGSRNEKLFF.

This clonotype was seen a single time. V usage is TRBV12-3 or TRBV12-4 and J usage is TRBJ2-5, with 12 bases matching TRBD2. J lost 9 bases, V lost 6 bases, and 8 bases had no gene match. The CDR3 spans 14 residues. The CDR3: CASRPTSGGLPQYF. The CDR3, as DNA: TGTGCCAGCAGGCCTACTAGCGGGGGGTTACCCCAGTACTTC.

This clonotype turned up a few times. The chain combines TRBV7-2 with TRBJ2-5; unclear D gene. The germline V gene has CDR1 SGHTA and CDR2 FQGNSA. This CDR3 is built from 13 residues. Deletions cut 5 bases from V and 13 bases from J, with 20 bases between. The CDR3, as DNA: TGTGCCAGCAGCCCTGTCGGCGTATACACCGGGTACTTC. Protein sequence: CASSPVGVYTGYF.

This chain uses TRBV9 with TRBJ2-1; possibly TRBD2 for D (6 bases). Germline V lookup: CDR1 SGDLS, CDR2 YYNGEE. V lost 0 bases to trimming and J lost 0 bases, with 10 bases between them. This CDR3 comprises 16 residues. CDR3 in amino acids: CASSVGGGSSYNEQFF. DNA of the CDR3: TGTGCCAGCAGCGTAGGTGGGGGGAGCTCCTACAATGAGCAGTTCTTC.

The chain carries TRBV7-9 and TRBJ1-5; 7 nucleotides match TRBD1. The CDR3 has 14 amino acids. Germline-derived CDR1 and CDR2 are SEHNR and FQNEAQ (reference sequence). With 3 bases clipped from V and 5 bases from J, the junction kept 4 bases outside the gene matches. The DNA of the CDR3 is TGTGCCAGCAGCTTGCGGGACAGCGATCAGCCCCAGCATTTT. It yields the protein CASSLRDSDQPQHF.

V gene TRBV12-3 or TRBV12-4 combines with J gene TRBJ2-1; no definite D call. The CDR3 runs to 13 residues. V was cut by 5 bases and J by 6 bases, with 11 bases left in between. CDR3 sequence: CASSVGQPNEQFF. The CDR3 nucleotides read TGTGCCAGCAGTGTAGGGCAGCCCAATGAGCAGTTCTTC.

The chain links TRBV4-3 to TRBJ2-5; 7 positions agree with TRBD2. V shed 1 base and J 7 bases; nucleotides not matched to a gene: 9. Germline values: CDR1 LGHNA, CDR2 YSLEER. The CDR3 is 15 amino acids. This CDR3 reads CASSQGAWGEGTQYF. In nucleotides, the CDR3 is TGCGCCAGCAGCCAAGGGGCTTGGGGGGAGGGGACCCAGTACTTC.

Only one count was recorded for this clonotype. The gene calls are TRBV12-3 or TRBV12-4 and TRBJ2-7; possibly TRBD2 for D (5 bases). The CDR3 sequence is 15 residues long. V lost 6 bases, J lost 4 bases, and 19 bases lay in between. The DNA for the CDR3 is TGTGCCAGCAGGGGTCCCGGGGTGTCCTCTTACGAGCAGTACTTC. This gives the protein CASRGPGVSSYEQYF.

The chain links TRBV2 to TRBJ2-5, with D maybe TRBD2 (6 bases). The CDR3 totals 12 residues. V was clipped by 8 bases and J by 11 bases, with 18 bases between them. Germline V gene lookup returns CDR1 SNHLY and CDR2 FYNNEI. The CDR3 DNA sequence: TGTGCCAGCTTTAGTCAGACGGGGGAGCAGTACTTC. It yields the protein CASFSQTGEQYF.

V usage is TRBV12-3 or TRBV12-4 and J usage is TRBJ2-4; D perhaps matches TRBD2 (7 bases). Trimming stripped 6 bases from V and 2 bases from J, with 14 bases between. The CDR3 extends over 15 amino acids. The CDR3 is CASSMDGGPKNIQYF. The CDR3 DNA follows: TGTGCCAGCAGCATGGACGGGGGGCCCAAAAACATTCAGTACTTC.

The gene calls are TRBV7-2 and TRBJ2-3, with D possibly matching TRBD1 (6 bases). Germline values: CDR1 SGHTA, CDR2 FQGNSA. V was pared by 7 bases and J by 0 bases, with 17 bases between. The CDR3 contains 16 residues. The CDR3 region is CASIRGQLISTDTQYF. The CDR3 DNA sequence: TGTGCCAGCATCCGCGGACAGTTAATTAGCACAGATACGCAGTATTTT.

A few counts support this clonotype. The chain has TRBV25-1 and TRBJ2-1; 9 bases are shared with TRBD2. Germline V CDR1 and CDR2: MGHDK, SYGVNS. The CDR3 length is 18 residues. Losses at the gene ends were 4 bases for V and 4 bases for J; bases not matched to a gene: 14. CDR3 bases: TGTGCCAGCAGTGCGGATCGGGCGGGGGGGCCACGGTACAATGAGCAGTTCTTC. Translated: CASSADRAGGPRYNEQFF.

The chain employs TRBV12-3 or TRBV12-4 and TRBJ1-5, with TRBD1 matching over 9 bases. V shed 1 base, J shed 7 bases, and the junction held 5 bases outside the gene matches. The CDR3 loop spans 15 amino acids. In DNA form, the CDR3 reads TGTGCCAGCAGTTTAGACACAGGGGGCGGCCAGCCCCAGCATTTT. This encodes CASSLDTGGGQPQHF.

There are a few counts of this clonotype. The chain carries TRBV6-5 and TRBJ2-7, with 8 bases lining up with TRBD1. There are 17 residues in the CDR3. Germline V gene data show CDR1 as MNHEY and CDR2 as SVGAGI. Trimming took 1 base from V and 4 from J; bases not matched to a gene: 12. The CDR3, as DNA: TGTGCCAGCAGTTACTTATCGGTAGGGGACAGGACTTACGAGCAGTACTTC. Its protein product is CASSYLSVGDRTYEQYF.

This rearrangement joins TRBV20-1 to TRBJ1-6, with D tentatively TRBD1 (5 bases). V was pared by 3 bases and J by 7 bases, with 19 bases between. The germline V gene has CDR1 DFQATT and CDR2 SNEGSKA (reference sequence). The CDR3 has 16 amino acids. The CDR3 region has the DNA TGCAGTGCTAGGAGACCTGGTGAGGGGTTGAATTCACCCCTCCACTTT. Encoded protein: CSARRPGEGLNSPLHF.